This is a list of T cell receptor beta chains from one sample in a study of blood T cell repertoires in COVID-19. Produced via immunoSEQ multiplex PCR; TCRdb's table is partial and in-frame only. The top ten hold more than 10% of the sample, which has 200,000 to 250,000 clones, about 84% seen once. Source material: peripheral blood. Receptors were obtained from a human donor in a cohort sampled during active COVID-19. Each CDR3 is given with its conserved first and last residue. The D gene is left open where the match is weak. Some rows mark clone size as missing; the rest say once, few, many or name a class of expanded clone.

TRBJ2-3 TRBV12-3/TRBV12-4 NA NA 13 TGTGCCAGCAAGAGGGATTCGTCAGATACGCAGTATTTT CASKRDSSDTQYF
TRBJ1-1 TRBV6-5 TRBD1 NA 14 TGTGCCAGCAGGGAGGGACAGAGGAACACTGAAGCTTTCTTT CASREGQRNTEAFF
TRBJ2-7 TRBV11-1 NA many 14 TGTGCCAGCAGCTTAGGGACGGGGATCTACGAGCAGTACTTC CASSLGTGIYEQYF
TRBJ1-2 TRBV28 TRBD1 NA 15 TGTGCCAGCAGGCCGAACTCCGGGACAGGGACTGGCTACACCTTC CASRPNSGTGTGYTF
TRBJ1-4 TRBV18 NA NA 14 TGTGCCAGCTCACCGGACAGCTCCAATGAAAAACTGTTTTTT CASSPDSSNEKLFF
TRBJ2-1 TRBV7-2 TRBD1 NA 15 TGTGCCAGCAGCCACCTGACAGGGACATACAATGAGCAGTTCTTC CASSHLTGTYNEQFF
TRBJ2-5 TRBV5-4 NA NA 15 TGTGCCAGCAGCGCCCCCCGGGACATTCAAGAGACCCAGTACTTC CASSAPRDIQETQYF
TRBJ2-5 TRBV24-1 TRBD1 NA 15 TGTGCCACCGGACGTGGGACAGGGGTAGGAGAGACCCAGTACTTC CATGRGTGVGETQYF
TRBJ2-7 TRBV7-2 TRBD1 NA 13 TGTGCCAGCAGCTTTACAGGGGGCGATGAGCAGTACTTC CASSFTGGDEQYF
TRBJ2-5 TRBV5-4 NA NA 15 TGTGCCAGCAGCTTGGGAGCGGAACTCCAAGAGACCCAGTACTTC CASSLGAELQETQYF
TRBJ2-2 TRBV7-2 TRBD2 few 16 TGTGCCAGCAGCTCCGTCCGGCGGGGGGGCCCAGGGGAGCTGTTTTTT CASSSVRRGGPGELFF
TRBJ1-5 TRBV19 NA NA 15 TGTGCCAGTAGTGCGTATCAGGGGAGCAATCAGCCCCAGCATTTT CASSAYQGSNQPQHF
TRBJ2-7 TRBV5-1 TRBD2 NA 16 TGCGCCAGCAGCTGGACTAGCGGGGGGGAGGTCTACGAGCAGTACTTC CASSWTSGGEVYEQYF
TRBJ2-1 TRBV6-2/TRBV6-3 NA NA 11 TGTGCCAGCAGTTCCATCAATGAGCAGTTCTTC CASSSINEQFF
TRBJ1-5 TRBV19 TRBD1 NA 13 TGTGCCACGAACAGGGGGCCCAATCAGCCCCAGCATTTT CATNRGPNQPQHF
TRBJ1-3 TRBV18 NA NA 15 TGTGCCAGCTCACCCGTGACAGGTTCTGGAAACACCATATATTTT CASSPVTGSGNTIYF
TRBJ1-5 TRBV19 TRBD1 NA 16 TGTGCCAGTAGTCCGAATGACAGGGGGGGCAATCAGCCCCAGCATTTT CASSPNDRGGNQPQHF
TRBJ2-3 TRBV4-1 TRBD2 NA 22 TGCGCCAGCAGCCAAGTGGGCCAGGGGGTGACGGGACTAGCGGCCAGCACAGATACGCAGTATTTT CASSQVGQGVTGLAASTDTQYF
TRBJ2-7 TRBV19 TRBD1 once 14 TGTGCCAGTAGCAGCGGACAGGGACCCTACGAGCAGTACTTC CASSSGQGPYEQYF
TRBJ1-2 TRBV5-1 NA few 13 TGCGCCAGCAGCCCAACAACTAACTATGGCTACACCTTC CASSPTTNYGYTF
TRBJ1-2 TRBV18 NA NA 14 TGTGCCAGCCCAGGGAGGTTAGGGAACCATGGCTACACCTTC CASPGRLGNHGYTF
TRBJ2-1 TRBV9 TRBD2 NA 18 TGTGCCAGCAGCGCTCGGCTCGGCGGGGGGCCAATTTACAATGAGCAGTTCTTC CASSARLGGGPIYNEQFF
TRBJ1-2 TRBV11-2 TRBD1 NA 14 TGTGCCAGCAGCCCCGGGACAGGGCGCTATGGCTACACCTTC CASSPGTGRYGYTF
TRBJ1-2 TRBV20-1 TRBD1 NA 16 TGCAGTGCTAGTGGTGGCGGGGGACAGGCTAACTATGGCTACACCTTC CSASGGGGQANYGYTF
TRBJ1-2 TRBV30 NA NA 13 TGTGCCTGGAGTTTTGGGAGGGACTATGGCTACACCTTC CAWSFGRDYGYTF
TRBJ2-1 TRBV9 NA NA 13 TGTGCCAGCAGGGCTTGGGGAGACAATGAGCAGTTCTTC CASRAWGDNEQFF
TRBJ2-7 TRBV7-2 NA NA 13 TGTGCCAGCAGCTACCAAGGACTGGGGGAGCAGTACTTC CASSYQGLGEQYF
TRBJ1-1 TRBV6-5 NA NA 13 TGTGCCAGCGTCCAGGGCCCCGTCGCGGTTGCTTTCTTT CASVQGPVAVAFF
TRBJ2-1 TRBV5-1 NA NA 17 TGCGCCAGCAGCTTGGCCATAAGACAGGCGGCCTACAATGAGCAGTTCTTC CASSLAIRQAAYNEQFF